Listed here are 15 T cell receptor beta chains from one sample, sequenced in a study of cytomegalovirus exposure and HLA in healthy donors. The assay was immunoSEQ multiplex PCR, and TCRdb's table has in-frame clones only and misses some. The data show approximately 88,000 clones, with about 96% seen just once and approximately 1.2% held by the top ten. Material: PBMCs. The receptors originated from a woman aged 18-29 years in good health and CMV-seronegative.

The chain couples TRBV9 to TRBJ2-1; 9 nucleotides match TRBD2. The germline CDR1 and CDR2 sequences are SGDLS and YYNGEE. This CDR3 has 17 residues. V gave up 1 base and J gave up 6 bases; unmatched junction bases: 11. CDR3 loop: CASSVRPAGGGSNEQFF. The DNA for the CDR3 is TGTGCCAGCAGCGTACGCCCTGCGGGAGGGGGGTCCAATGAGCAGTTCTTC.

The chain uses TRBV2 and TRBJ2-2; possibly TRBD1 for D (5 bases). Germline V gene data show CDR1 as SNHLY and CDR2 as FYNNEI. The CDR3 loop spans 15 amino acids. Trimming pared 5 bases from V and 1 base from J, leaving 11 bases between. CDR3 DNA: TGTGCCAGCAGTCTTTATACAGGGAACACCGGGGAGCTGTTTTTT. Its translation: CASSLYTGNTGELFF. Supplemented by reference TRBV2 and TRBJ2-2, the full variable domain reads EPEVTQTPSHQVTQMGQEVILRCVPISNHLYFYWYRQILGQKVEFLVSFYNNEISEKSEIFDDQFSVERPDGSNFTLKIRSTKLEDSAMYFCASSLYTGNTGELFFGEGSRLTVL.

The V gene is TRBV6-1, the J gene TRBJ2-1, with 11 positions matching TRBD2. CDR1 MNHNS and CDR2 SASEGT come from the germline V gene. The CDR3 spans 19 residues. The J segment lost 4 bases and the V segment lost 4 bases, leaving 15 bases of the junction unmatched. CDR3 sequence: CASSVTSGRHSAPYNEQFF. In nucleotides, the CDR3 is TGTGCCAGCAGTGTCACTAGCGGGAGACACTCTGCCCCTTACAATGAGCAGTTCTTC.

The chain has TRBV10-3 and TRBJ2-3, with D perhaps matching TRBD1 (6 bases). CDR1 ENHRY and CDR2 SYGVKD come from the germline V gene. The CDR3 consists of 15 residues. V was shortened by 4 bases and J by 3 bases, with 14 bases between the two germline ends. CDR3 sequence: CAISVSERGTDTQYF. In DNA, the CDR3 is TGTGCCATCAGTGTTAGTGAGAGGGGGACAGATACGCAGTATTTT.

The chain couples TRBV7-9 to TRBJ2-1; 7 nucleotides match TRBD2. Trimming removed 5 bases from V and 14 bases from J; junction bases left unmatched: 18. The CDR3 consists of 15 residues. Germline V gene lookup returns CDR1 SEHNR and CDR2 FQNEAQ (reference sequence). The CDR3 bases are TGTGCCAGCAGCCCGGCAGGGCTCCCTGAACGGGGGGAGTTCTTC. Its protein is CASSPAGLPERGEFF.

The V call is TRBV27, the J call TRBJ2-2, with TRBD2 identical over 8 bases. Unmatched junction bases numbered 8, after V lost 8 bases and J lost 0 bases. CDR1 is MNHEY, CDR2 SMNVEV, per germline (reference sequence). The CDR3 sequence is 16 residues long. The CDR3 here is CASLGRESANTGELFF. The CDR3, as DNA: TGTGCCAGCCTCGGGAGGGAGTCCGCGAACACCGGGGAGCTGTTTTTT.

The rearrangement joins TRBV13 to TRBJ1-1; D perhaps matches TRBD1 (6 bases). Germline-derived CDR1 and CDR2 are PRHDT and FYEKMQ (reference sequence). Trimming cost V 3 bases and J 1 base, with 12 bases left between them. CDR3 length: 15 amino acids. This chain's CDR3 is CASSFQGQGNTEAFF. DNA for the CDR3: TGTGCCAGCAGCTTCCAGGGGCAGGGGAACACTGAAGCTTTCTTT.

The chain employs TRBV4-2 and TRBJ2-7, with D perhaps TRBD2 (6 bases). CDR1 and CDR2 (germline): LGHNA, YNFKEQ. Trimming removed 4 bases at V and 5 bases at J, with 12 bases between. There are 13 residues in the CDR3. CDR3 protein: CASSRDWTHEQYF. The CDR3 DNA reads TGTGCCAGCAGCCGGGACTGGACGCACGAGCAGTACTTC.

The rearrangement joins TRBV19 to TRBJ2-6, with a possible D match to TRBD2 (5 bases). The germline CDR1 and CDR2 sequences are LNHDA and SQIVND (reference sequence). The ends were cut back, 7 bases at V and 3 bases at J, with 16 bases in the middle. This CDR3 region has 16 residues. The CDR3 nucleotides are TGTGCCAGTAAGCGGAATTCGGACGGTGGGGCCAACGTCCTGACTTTC. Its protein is CASKRNSDGGANVLTF.

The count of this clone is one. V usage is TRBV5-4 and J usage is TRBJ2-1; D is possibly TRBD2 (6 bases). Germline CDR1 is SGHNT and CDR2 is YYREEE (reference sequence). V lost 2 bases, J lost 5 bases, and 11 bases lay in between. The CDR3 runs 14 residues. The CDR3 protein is CASSFWGGDNEQFF. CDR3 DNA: TGTGCCAGCAGCTTTTGGGGCGGGGACAATGAGCAGTTCTTC.

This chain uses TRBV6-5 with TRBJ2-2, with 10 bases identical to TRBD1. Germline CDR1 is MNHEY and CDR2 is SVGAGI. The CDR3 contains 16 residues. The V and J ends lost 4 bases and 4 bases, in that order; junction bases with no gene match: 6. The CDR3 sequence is CASSFRQGAGTGELFF. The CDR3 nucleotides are TGTGCCAGCAGTTTTCGACAGGGGGCAGGCACCGGGGAGCTGTTTTTT.

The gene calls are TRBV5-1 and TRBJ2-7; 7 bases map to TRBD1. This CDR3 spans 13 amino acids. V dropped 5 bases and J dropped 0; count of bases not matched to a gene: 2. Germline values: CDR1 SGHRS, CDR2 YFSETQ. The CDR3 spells CASRRDSSYEQYF. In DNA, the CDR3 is TGCGCCAGCAGACGGGACAGCTCCTACGAGCAGTACTTC.

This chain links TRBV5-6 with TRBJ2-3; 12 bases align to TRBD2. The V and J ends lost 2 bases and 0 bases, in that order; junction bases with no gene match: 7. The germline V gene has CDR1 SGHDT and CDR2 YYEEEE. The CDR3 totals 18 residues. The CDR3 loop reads CASSFRTSGRRSTDTQYF. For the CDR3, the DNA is TGTGCCAGCAGCTTCCGAACTAGCGGGAGGCGAAGCACAGATACGCAGTATTTT.

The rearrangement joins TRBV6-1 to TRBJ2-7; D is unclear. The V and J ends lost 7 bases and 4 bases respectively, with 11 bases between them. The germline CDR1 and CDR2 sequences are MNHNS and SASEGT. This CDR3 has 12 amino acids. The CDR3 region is CASTLTEYEQYF. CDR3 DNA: TGTGCCAGCACCCTGACTGAATACGAGCAGTACTTC.

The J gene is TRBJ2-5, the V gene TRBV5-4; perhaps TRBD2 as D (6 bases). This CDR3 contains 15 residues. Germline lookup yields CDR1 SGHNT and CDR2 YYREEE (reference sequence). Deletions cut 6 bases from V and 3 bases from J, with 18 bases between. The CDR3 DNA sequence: TGTGCCAGCACCCGGCGGGAAGGGTGGGAAGAGACCCAGTACTTC. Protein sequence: CASTRREGWEETQYF. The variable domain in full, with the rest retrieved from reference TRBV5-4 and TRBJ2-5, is ETGVTQSPTHLIKTRGQQVTLRCSSQSGHNTVSWYQQALGQGPQFIFQYYREEENGRGNFPPRFSGLQFPNYSSELNVNALELDDSALYLCASTRREGWEETQYFGPGTRLLVL.